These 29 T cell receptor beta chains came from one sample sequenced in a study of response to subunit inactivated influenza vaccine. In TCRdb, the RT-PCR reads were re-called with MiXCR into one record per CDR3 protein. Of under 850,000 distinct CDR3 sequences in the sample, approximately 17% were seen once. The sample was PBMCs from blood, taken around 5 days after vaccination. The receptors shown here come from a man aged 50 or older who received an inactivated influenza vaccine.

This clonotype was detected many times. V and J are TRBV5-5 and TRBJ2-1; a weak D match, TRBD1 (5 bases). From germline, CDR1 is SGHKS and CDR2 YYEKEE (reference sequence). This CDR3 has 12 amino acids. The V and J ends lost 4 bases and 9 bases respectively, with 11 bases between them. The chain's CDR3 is CASSQAGREQFF. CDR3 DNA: TGTGCCAGCAGCCAAGCAGGGCGTGAGCAGTTCTTC.

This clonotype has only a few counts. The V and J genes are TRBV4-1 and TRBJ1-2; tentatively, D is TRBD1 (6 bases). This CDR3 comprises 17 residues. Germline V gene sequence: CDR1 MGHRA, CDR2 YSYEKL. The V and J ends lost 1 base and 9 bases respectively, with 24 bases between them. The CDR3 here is CASSQVPVHSDRRSYTF. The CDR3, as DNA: TGCGCCAGCAGCCAAGTCCCCGTCCATTCCGACAGGCGGAGCTACACCTTC.

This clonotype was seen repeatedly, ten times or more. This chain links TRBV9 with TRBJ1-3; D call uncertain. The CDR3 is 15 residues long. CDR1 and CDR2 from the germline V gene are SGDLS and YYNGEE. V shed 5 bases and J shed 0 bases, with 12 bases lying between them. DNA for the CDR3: TGTGCCAGCAGTAAACAGCCGTTCTCTGGAAACACCATATATTTT. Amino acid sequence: CASSKQPFSGNTIYF.

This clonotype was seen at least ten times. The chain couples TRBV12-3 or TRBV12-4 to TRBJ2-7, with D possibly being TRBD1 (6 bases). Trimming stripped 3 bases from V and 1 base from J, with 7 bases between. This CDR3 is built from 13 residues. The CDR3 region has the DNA TGTGCCAGCAGTTTCGGGACATCCTACGAGCAGTACTTC. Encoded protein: CASSFGTSYEQYF.

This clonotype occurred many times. The CDR3 protein is CAWTSNRGYQPQHF. The CDR3 DNA reads TGTGCCTGGACCTCAAACAGGGGGTATCAGCCCCAGCATTTT. The rearrangement links TRBV30 to TRBJ1-5; 8 bases fit TRBD1. This CDR3 spans 14 amino acids. Germline loops: CDR1 GTSNPN, CDR2 SVGIG (reference sequence). The J segment lost 5 bases and the V segment lost 4 bases, leaving 7 bases of the junction unmatched.

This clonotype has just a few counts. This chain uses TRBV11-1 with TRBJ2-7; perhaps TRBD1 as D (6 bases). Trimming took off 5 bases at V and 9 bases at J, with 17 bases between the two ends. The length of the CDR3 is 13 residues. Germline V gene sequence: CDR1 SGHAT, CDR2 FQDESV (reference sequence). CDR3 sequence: CASSERRTEAQYF. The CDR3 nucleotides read TGTGCCAGCAGCGAGAGACGGACAGAGGCGCAGTACTTC.

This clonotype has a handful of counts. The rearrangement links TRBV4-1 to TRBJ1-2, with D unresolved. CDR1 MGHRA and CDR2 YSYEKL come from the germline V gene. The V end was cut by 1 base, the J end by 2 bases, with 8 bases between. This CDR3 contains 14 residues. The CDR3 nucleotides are TGCGCCAGCAGCCAAGTGAGGCGGAACTATGGCTACACCTTC. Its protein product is CASSQVRRNYGYTF.

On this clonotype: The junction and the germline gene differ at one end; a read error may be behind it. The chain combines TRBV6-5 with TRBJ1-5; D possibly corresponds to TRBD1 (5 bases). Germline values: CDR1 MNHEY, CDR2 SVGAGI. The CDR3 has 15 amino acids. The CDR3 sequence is CASKLSTDSNQPQHF. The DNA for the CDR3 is TGTGCAAGCAAATTATCGACAGATTCTAATCAGCCCCAGCATTTT.

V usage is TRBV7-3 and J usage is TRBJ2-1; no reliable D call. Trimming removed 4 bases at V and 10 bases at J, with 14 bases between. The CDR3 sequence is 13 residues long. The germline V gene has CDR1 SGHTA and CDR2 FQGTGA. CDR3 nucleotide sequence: TGTGCCAGCAGCTCCGCCCTAACGAGAGAGCAGTTCTTC. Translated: CASSSALTREQFF. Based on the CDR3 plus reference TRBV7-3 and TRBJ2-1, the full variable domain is GAGVSQTPSNKVTEKGKYVELRCDPISGHTALYWYRQSLGQGPEFLIYFQGTGAADDSGLPNDRFFAVRPEGSVSTLKIQRTERGDSAVYLCASSSALTREQFFGPGTRLTVL.

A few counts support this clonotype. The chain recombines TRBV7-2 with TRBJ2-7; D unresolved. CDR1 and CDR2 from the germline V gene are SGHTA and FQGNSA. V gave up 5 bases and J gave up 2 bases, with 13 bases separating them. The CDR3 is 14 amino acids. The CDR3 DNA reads TGTGCCAGCAGCCCCCCGGGTTACCCCTACGAGCAGTACTTC. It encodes CASSPPGYPYEQYF.

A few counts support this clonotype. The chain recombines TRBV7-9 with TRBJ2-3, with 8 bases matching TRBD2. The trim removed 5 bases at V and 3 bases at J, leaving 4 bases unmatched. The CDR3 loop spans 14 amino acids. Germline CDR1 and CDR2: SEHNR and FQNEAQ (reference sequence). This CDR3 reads CASSRAGVTDTQYF. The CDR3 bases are TGTGCCAGCAGCCGAGCGGGAGTTACAGATACGCAGTATTTT.

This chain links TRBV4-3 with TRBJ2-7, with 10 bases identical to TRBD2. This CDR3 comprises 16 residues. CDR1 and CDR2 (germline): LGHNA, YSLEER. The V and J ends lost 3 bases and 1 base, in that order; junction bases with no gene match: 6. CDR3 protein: CASSQDLAGVSYEQYF. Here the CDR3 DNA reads TGCGCCAGCAGCCAGGATCTAGCGGGGGTTTCCTACGAGCAGTACTTC.

The chain's CDR3 is CASSFDRTSYEQYF. For the CDR3, the DNA is TGTGCCAGCAGCTTCGACAGGACCTCCTACGAGCAGTACTTC. The rearrangement joins TRBV7-2 to TRBJ2-7, with a tentative D call TRBD1 (6 bases). Germline CDR1 and CDR2: SGHTA and FQGNSA. The CDR3 runs to 14 residues. The V and J ends lost 3 bases and 0 bases respectively, with 9 bases between them.

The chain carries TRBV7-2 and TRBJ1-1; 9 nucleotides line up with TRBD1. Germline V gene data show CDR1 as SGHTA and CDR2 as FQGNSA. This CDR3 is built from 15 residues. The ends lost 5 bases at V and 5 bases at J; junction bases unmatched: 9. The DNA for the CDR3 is TGTGCCAGCAGCGGGACAGGGTCGATGAGGACTGAAGCTTTCTTT. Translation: CASSGTGSMRTEAFF.

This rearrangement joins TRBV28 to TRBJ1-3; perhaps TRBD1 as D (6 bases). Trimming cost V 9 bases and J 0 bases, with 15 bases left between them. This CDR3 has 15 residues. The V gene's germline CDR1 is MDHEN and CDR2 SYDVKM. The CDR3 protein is CASKGGLISGNTIYF. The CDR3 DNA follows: TGTGCCAGTAAGGGGGGACTGATCTCTGGAAACACCATATATTTT.

CDR3 coding DNA: TGTGCCAGCAGTTCCGGTCATCTTGGCGAGCAGTACTTC. The encoded protein is CASSSGHLGEQYF. The chain joins TRBV25-1 to TRBJ2-7; D not certain. Trimming pared 5 bases from V and 6 bases from J, leaving 14 bases between. Germline assignment: CDR1 MGHDK and CDR2 SYGVNS. The CDR3 has 13 amino acids.

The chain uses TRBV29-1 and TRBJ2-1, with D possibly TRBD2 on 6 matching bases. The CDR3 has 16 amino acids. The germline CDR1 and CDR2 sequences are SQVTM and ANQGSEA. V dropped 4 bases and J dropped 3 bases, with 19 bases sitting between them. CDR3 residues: CSVVWGLGALYNEQFF. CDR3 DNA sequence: TGCAGCGTTGTTTGGGGACTCGGGGCCCTCTACAATGAGCAGTTCTTC.

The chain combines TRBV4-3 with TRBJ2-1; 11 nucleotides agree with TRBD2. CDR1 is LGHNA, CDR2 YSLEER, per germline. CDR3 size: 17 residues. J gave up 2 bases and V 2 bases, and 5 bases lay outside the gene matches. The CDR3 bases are TGCGCCAGCAGCCAATCGGGACTAGCGGAGACCTACAATGAGCAGTTCTTC. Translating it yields CASSQSGLAETYNEQFF.

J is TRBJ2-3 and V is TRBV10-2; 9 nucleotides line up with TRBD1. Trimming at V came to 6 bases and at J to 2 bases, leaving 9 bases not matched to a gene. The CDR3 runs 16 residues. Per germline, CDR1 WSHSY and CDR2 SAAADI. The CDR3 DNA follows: TGCGCCAGCAGACCGACACAGGGGGCAGCCACAGATACGCAGTATTTT. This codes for CASRPTQGAATDTQYF.

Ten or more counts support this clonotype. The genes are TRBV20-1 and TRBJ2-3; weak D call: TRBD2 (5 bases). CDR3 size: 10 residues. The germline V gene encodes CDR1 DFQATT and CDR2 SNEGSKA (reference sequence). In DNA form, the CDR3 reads TGCAGGGCCACGGGGGATACGCAGTATTTT. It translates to CRATGDTQYF.

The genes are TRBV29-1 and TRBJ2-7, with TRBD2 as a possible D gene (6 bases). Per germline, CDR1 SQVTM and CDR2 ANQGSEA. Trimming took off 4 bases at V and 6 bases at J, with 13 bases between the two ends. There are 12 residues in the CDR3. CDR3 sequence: CSVAGGVAEQYF. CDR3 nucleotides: TGCAGCGTTGCAGGCGGGGTGGCCGAGCAGTACTTC.

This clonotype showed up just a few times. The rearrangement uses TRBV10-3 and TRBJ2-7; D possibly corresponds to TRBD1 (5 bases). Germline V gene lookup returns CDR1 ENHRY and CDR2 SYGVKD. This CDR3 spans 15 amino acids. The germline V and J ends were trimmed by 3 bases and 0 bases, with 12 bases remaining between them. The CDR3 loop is CAISDSTDRSYEQYF. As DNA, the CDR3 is TGTGCCATCAGTGATTCGACAGACCGCTCCTACGAGCAGTACTTC.

DNA of the CDR3: TGTGCCAGCAGCTTAACAAGGACAGGGGAAGCTTTCTTT. Amino acid sequence: CASSLTRTGEAFF. V usage is TRBV11-2 and J usage is TRBJ1-1; 8 nucleotides align to TRBD1. This CDR3 spans 13 amino acids. Looked up from germline, CDR1 is SGHAT and CDR2 is FQNNGV. J was trimmed by 8 bases and V by 2 bases; bases with no gene match: 4.

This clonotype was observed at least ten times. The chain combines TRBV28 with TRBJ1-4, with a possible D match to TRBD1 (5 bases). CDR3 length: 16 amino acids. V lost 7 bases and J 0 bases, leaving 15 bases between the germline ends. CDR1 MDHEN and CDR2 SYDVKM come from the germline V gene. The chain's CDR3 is CASNPPGGTTNEKLFF. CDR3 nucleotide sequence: TGTGCCAGCAACCCGCCGGGGGGGACAACTAATGAAAAACTGTTTTTT.

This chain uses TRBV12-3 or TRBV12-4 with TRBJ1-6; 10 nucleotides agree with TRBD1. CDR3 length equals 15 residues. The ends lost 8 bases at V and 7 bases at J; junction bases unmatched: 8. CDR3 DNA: TGTGCCAGCCGACTGCCGGGACAGGGGAATTCACCCCTCCACTTT. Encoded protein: CASRLPGQGNSPLHF.

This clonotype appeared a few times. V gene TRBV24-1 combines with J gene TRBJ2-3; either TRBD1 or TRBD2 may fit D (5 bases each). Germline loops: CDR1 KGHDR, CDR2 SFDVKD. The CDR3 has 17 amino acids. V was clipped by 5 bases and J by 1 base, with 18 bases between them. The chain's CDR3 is CATSGWGPRGGTDTQYF. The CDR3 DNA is TGTGCCACCAGTGGGTGGGGACCGCGCGGCGGCACAGATACGCAGTATTTT.

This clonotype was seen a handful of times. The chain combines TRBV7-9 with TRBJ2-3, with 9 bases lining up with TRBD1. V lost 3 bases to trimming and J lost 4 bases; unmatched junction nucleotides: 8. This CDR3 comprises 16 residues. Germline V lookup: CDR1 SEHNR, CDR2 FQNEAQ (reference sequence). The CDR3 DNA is TGTGCCAGCAGCTTCCCAGGACAGGGGATTGCAGATACGCAGTATTTT. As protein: CASSFPGQGIADTQYF.

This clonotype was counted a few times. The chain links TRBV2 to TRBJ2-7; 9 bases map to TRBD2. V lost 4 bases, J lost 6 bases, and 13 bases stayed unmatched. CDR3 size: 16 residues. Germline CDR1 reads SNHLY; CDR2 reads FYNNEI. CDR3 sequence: CASSVSQRGAFFEQYF. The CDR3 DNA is TGTGCCAGCAGTGTATCCCAGCGGGGGGCCTTCTTCGAGCAGTACTTC.

The CDR3 bases are TGTGCCAGCAGCGTAGATTTGGGGCTAGATACGCAGTATTTT. Its translation is CASSVDLGLDTQYF. This chain joins TRBV9 and TRBJ2-3; D is perhaps TRBD1 (5 bases). V lost 0 bases, J lost 5 bases, and 10 bases lay in between. The CDR3 has 14 amino acids. CDR1 and CDR2 from the germline V gene are SGDLS and YYNGEE.